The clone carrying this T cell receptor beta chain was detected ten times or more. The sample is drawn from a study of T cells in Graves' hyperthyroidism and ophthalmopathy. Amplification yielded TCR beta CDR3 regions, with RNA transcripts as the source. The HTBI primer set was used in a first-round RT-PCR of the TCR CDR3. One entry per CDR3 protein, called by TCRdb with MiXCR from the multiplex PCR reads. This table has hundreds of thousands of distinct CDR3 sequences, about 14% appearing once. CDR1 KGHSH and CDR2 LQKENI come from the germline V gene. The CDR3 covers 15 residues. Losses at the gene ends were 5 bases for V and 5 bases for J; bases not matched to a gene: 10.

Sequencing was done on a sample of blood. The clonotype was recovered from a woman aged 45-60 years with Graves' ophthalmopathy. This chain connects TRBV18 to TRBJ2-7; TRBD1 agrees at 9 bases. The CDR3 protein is CASSKPGTGRDEQYF. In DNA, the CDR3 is TGTGCCAGCTCAAAACCCGGGACAGGGCGCGACGAGCAGTACTTC. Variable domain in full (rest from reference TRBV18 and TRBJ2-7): NAGVMQNPRHLVRRRGQEARLRCSPMKGHSHVYWYRQLPEEGLKFMVYLQKENIIDESGMPKERFSAEFPKEGPSILRIQQVVRGDSAAYFCASSKPGTGRDEQYFGPGTRLTVT.